The entry below describes one T cell receptor (beta chain). The data are from a study of blood T cell repertoires in COVID-19. On the study more broadly: Sources were T cells, B-cell-depleted T cells, or PBMCs; the material itself was cDNA or gDNA.

Recovered status applied to Cohort 3 donors who had two consecutive negative PCRs. It also applied to those with clearance or with symptom resolution. This CDR3 has 16 residues. The junction had 5 bases not matched to a gene; V was cut back by 1 base and J by 2 bases. Germline CDR1 is KGHSH and CDR2 is LQKENI. The assay was immunoSEQ multiplex PCR, and TCRdb's table has in-frame clones only and misses some. The table shows 110,000 to 150,000 clones, with roughly 85% occurring only once. This sequence originates from a man aged 45-65 years who had recovered from COVID-19. Sequences were obtained from PBMCs or T cells enriched from blood (not recorded which). This chain links TRBV18 with TRBJ1-3; 7 bases line up with TRBD1. The CDR3 DNA sequence: TGTGCCAGCTCACCACTGGCCAGGGGGGCTGGAAACACCATATATTTT. Amino acid sequence: CASSPLARGAGNTIYF.